This TCR beta chain appears in the sequencing data of a study of vaccination and CD4 T cells after COVID-19. Sequencing of cultured CD4+ T cell DNA used the Oncomine TCR Beta short-read assay. TCRdb re-derived calls from the PCR reads in MiXCR, one entry per CDR3 protein. The sample holds roughly 7,600 distinct CDR3 sequences, around 36% seen once. This clonotype showed up just a few times. The antigen is not known. Noted treatment: roughly 10-day PBMC culture with coronavirus spike peptide pools or control peptides (ViraFEST assay). Ahead of the COVID-19 pandemic (2011-2018), the CD4+ T cells of the unexposed donor were collected. Four cold-coronavirus spikes, along with SARS-CoV-2 S/N, were used to probe unexposed-donor CD4+ T cells, cells permitting. V was trimmed by 3 bases and J by 3 bases, leaving 8 bases between them. This CDR3 is 14 amino acids long. Germline CDR1 and CDR2: MNHEY and SVGEGT.

Study-level points and caveats: Reactive clone data from convalescent patients indicated a median of approximately 90% appearing only post-vaccination.

Material for sequencing was CD4+ T cells from blood, cultured in vitro. The sequence came from a human donor in good health. The chain uses TRBV6-2 or TRBV6-3 and TRBJ2-2, with D uncertain. CDR3 residues: CASSYLQDTGELFF. CDR3 bases: TGTGCCAGCAGTTATTTACAAGACACCGGGGAGCTGTTTTTT.